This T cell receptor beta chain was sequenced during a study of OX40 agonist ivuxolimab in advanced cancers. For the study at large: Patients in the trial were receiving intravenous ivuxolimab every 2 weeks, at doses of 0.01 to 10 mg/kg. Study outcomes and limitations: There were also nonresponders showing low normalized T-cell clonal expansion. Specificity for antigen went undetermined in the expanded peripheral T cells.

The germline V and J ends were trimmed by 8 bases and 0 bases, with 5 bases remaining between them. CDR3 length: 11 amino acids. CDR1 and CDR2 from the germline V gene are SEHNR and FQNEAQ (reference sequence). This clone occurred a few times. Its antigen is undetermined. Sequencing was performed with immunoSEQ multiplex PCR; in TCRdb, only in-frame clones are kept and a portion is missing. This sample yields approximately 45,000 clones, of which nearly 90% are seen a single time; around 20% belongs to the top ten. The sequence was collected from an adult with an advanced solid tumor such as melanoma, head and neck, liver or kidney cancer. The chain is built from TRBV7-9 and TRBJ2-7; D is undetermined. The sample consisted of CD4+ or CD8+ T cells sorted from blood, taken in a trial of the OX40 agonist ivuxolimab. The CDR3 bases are TGTGCCAGCGGGGTCTCCTACGAGCAGTACTTC. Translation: CASGVSYEQYF.